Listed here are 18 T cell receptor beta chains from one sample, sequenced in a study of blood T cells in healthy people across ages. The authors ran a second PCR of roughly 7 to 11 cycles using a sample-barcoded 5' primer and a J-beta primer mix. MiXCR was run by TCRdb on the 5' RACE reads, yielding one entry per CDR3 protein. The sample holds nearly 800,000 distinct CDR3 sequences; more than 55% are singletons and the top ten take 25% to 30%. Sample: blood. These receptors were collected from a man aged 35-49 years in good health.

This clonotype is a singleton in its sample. CDR3 sequence (DNA): TGTGCCAGCAGCCCTACTCGACTGGGTACTTTGTCCTACAATGAGCAGTTCTTC. Amino acids: CASSPTRLGTLSYNEQFF. J is TRBJ2-1 and V is TRBV28; D unresolved. CDR3 length: 18 residues. Per germline, CDR1 MDHEN and CDR2 SYDVKM. V was cut by 6 bases and J by 1 base, with 22 bases left in between.

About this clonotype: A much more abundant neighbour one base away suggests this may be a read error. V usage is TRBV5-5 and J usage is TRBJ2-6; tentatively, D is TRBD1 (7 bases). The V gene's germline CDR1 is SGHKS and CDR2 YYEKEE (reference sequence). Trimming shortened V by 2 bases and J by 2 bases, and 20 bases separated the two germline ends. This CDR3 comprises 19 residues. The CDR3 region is CASSFAPRQGGAGANVLTF. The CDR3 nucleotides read TGTGCCAGCAGCTTTGCCCCGCGACAGGGAGGCGCTGGGGCCAACGTCCTGACTTTC.

This CDR3 is CASGRAGGVTDTQYF. The CDR3 coding sequence is TGTGCCAGCGGGCGAGCGGGGGGCGTCACAGATACGCAGTATTTT. This rearrangement joins TRBV6-2 or TRBV6-3 to TRBJ2-3; the match to TRBD2 covers 9 bases. Trimming at V came to 8 bases and at J to 2 bases, leaving 8 bases not matched to a gene. Germline lookup yields CDR1 MNHEY and CDR2 SVGEGT. The CDR3 totals 15 residues.

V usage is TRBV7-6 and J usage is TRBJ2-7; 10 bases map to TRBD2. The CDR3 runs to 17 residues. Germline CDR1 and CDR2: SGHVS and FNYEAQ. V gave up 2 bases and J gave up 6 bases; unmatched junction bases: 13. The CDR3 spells CASSLTTGSSGSFEQYF. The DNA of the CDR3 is TGTGCCAGCAGCTTAACAACCGGGTCTAGCGGGAGCTTCGAGCAGTACTTC.

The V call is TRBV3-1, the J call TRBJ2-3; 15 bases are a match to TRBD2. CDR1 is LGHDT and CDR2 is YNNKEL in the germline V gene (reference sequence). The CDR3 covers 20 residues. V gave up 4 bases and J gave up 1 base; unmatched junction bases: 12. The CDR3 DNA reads TGTGCCAGCAGCCGCGGACCGGGACTAGCGGGGGGAAAGGGCACAGATACGCAGTATTTT. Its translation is CASSRGPGLAGGKGTDTQYF.

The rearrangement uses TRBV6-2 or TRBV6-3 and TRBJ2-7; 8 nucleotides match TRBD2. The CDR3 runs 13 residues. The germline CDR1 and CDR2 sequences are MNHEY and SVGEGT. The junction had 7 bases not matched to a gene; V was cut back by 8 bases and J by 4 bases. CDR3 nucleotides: TGTGCCAGCGGCTTAGGGACTAGATACGAGCAGTACTTC. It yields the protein CASGLGTRYEQYF.

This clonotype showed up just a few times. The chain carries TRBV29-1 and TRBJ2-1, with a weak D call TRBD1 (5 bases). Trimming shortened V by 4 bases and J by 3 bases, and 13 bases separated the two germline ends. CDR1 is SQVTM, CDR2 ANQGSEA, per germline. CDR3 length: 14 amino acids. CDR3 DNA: TGCAGCGTTGTAGGGGCTGCCGGCTACAATGAGCAGTTCTTC. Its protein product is CSVVGAAGYNEQFF.

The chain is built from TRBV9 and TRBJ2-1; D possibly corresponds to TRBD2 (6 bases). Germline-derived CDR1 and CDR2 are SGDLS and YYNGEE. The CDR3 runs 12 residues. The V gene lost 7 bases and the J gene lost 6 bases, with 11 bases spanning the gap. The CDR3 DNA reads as TGTGCCAGCGGCGGGATTCTCAATGAGCAGTTCTTC. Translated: CASGGILNEQFF.

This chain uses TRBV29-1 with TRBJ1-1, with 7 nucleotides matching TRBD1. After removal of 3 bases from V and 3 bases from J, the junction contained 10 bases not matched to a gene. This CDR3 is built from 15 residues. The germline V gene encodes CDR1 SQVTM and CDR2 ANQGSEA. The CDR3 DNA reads TGCAGCGTTGATCCGGGACAGCCGACAGACACTGAAGCTTTCTTT. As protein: CSVDPGQPTDTEAFF.

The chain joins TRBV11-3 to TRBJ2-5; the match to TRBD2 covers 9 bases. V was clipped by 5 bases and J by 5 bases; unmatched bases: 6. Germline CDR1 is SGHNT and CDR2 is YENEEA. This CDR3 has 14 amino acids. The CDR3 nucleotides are TGTGCCAGCAGCGTTAGCGGGAGTCGGGAGACCCAGTACTTC. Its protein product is CASSVSGSRETQYF.

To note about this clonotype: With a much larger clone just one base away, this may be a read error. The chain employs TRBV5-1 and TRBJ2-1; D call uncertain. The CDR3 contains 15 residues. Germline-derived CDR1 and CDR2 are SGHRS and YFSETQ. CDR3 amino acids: CASSLDLSSYNGQFF. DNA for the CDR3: TGCGCCAGCAGCTTGGATCTAAGCTCCTACAATGGGCAGTTCTTC. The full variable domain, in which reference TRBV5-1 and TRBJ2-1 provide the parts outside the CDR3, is KAGVTQTPRYLIKTRGQQVTLSCSPISGHRSVSWYQQTPGQGLQFLFEYFSETQRNKGNFPGRFSGRQFSNSRSEMNVSTLELGDSALYLCASSLDLSSYNGQFFGPGTRLTVL.

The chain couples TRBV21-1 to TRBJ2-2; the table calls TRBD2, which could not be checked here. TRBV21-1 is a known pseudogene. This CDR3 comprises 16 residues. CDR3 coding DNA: TGTGCCAGCCCTAAAGGGGGAGGGAACCCCACCAGGGAGCTGTTTTTT. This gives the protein CASPKGGGNPTRELFF.

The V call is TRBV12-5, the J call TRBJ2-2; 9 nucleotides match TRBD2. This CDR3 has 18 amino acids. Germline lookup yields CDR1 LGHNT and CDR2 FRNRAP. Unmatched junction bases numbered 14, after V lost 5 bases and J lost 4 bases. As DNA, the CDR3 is TGTGCTAGTGGTCCCCCGTTAGCGGGAGATACGGGCACCGGGGAGCTGTTTTTT. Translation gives CASGPPLAGDTGTGELFF.

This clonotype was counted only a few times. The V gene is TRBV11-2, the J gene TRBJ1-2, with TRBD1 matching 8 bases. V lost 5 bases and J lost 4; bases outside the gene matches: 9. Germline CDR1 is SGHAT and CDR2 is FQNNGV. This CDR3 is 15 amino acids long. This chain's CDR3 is CASSPGQGLGYGYTF. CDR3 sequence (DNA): TGTGCCAGCAGCCCCGGACAGGGTTTGGGCTATGGCTACACCTTC.

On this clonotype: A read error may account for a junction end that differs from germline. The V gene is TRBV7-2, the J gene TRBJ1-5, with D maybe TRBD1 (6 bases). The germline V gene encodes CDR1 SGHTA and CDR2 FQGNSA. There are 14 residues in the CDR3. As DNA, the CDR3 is TGTGTCAGCAGCTTAGCGGGGACATCCCAGCTCCAGCATTTT. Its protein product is CVSSLAGTSQLQHF.

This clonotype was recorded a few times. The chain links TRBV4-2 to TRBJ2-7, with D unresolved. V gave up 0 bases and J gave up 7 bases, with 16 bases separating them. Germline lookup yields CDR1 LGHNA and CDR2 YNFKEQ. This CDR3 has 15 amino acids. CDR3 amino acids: CASSQEKVSLGEQYF. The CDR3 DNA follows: TGTGCCAGCAGCCAAGAGAAGGTCTCCCTGGGGGAGCAGTACTTC.

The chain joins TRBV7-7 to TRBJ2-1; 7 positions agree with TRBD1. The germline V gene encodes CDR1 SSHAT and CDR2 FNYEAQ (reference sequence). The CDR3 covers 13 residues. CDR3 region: CVSSLRRQGQQFF. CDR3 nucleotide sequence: TGTGTTAGCAGCCTCCGTAGACAGGGCCAGCAGTTCTTC.

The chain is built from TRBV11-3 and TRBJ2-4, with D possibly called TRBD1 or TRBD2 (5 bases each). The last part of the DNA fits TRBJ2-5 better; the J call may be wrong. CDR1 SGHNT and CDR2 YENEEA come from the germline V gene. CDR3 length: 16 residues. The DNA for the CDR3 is TGTGCCAGCAGCTTAGGAGGGTACAGGCGTCCGGAGACCCAGTACTTC. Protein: CASSLGGYRRPETQYF.